The 20 T cell receptor beta chains below all came from one sample that was sequenced in a study of cytomegalovirus exposure and HLA in healthy donors (TCRdb year 2017). Receptor amplification or capture employed the immunoSEQ multiplex PCR assay. TCRdb took over this immuneACCESS table, retaining in-frame rearrangements with V and J assigned. Such tables are incomplete; in checked studies, under half of the missing clones stem from an unresolved V gene, and the remainder is unexplained. This sample is represented by just under 65,000 clones; 95% of them were singletons. Approximately 6.8% of the sample is taken by the ten largest. Sequenced sample: PBMCs. The source is a woman between 18 and 29 years old in good health and CMV-seropositive.

The chain has TRBV5-1 and TRBJ2-5; D uncertain. Per germline, CDR1 SGHRS and CDR2 YFSETQ. V shed 0 bases and J shed 1 base, with 7 bases lying between them. The CDR3 sequence is 14 residues long. CDR3 DNA: TGCGCCAGCAGCTTGGGGCAGGCCCAAGAGACCCAGTACTTC. It yields the protein CASSLGQAQETQYF.

The genes are TRBV9 and TRBJ2-5; D perhaps matches TRBD2 (6 bases). Between the trimmed V and J ends, which lost 0 bases and 4 bases, there was a span of 16 bases. Per the germline V gene, CDR1 is SGDLS and CDR2 is YYNGEE. This CDR3 has 16 amino acids. Here the CDR3 reads CASSVARGGFGETQYF. The DNA of the CDR3 is TGTGCCAGCAGCGTAGCTAGGGGAGGATTTGGAGAGACCCAGTACTTC.

The chain links TRBV14 to TRBJ2-5; a weak D match, TRBD1 (5 bases). Trimming removed 1 base from V and 4 bases from J, with 13 bases in between. This CDR3 has 15 amino acids. Germline loops: CDR1 SGHDN, CDR2 FVKESK. The CDR3 bases are TGTGCCAGCAGCCAAGGTCCCGTCCAGGGAGAGACCCAGTACTTC. Encoded protein: CASSQGPVQGETQYF.

The genes are TRBV30 and TRBJ2-3; maybe TRBD1 (7 bases). The CDR3 is 16 amino acids. The V gene's germline CDR1 is GTSNPN and CDR2 SVGIG (reference sequence). Between the trimmed V and J ends, which lost 0 bases and 2 bases, there was a span of 15 bases. The CDR3 protein is CAWSVAGGIFTDTQYF. CDR3 bases: TGTGCCTGGAGTGTAGCAGGGGGGATTTTCACAGATACGCAGTATTTT.

This chain joins TRBV18 and TRBJ2-1; a possible D gene is TRBD1 (6 bases). This CDR3 is built from 14 residues. Trimming took off 5 bases at V and 8 bases at J, with 16 bases between the two ends. Germline lookup yields CDR1 KGHSH and CDR2 LQKENI. CDR3 amino acids: CASSTLEGGDEQFF. The CDR3 DNA is TGTGCCAGCTCAACTTTGGAAGGGGGAGATGAGCAGTTCTTC.

The chain carries TRBV25-1 and TRBJ2-1, with 9 bases lining up with TRBD2. The ends lost 8 bases at V and 7 bases at J; junction bases unmatched: 9. The CDR3 has 14 residues. Looked up from germline, CDR1 is MGHDK and CDR2 is SYGVNS. In DNA form, the CDR3 reads TGTGCCAGCTTTGCAGGCGGGGGGGAGAATGAGCAGTTCTTC. It encodes CASFAGGGENEQFF.

This sequence joins TRBV7-3 and TRBJ1-2, with 7 bases matching TRBD1. The germline CDR1 and CDR2 sequences are SGHTA and FQGTGA. The junction had 8 bases not matched to a gene; V was cut back by 1 base and J by 6 bases. This CDR3 is built from 15 residues. The CDR3 bases are TGTGCCAGCAGCTTAAGCCGGGACAGAGCCAATGGCTACACCTTC. Translation: CASSLSRDRANGYTF.

The chain carries TRBV29-1 and TRBJ2-5; TRBD2 aligns across 8 bases. In germline, CDR1 is SQVTM, CDR2 ANQGSEA. This CDR3 comprises 13 residues. With 6 bases clipped from V and 3 bases from J, the junction kept 6 bases outside the gene matches. DNA of the CDR3: TGCAGCGTCTCGGGGGGGCCCGAAGAGACCCAGTACTTC. This encodes CSVSGGPEETQYF.

This chain joins TRBV5-6 and TRBJ2-2; 7 positions match TRBD2. Germline loops: CDR1 SGHDT, CDR2 YYEEEE. The trim removed 4 bases at V and 6 bases at J, leaving 6 bases unmatched. The CDR3 has 14 residues. The CDR3 DNA sequence: TGTGCCAGCAGCATAGGACTAGACCCCGGGGAGCTGTTTTTT. Its protein product is CASSIGLDPGELFF.

This chain joins TRBV15 and TRBJ2-3; the match to TRBD2 covers 10 bases. The V and J ends lost 3 bases and 4 bases, in that order; junction bases with no gene match: 7. CDR3 length: 16 amino acids. The V gene's germline CDR1 is LNHNV and CDR2 YYDKDF (reference sequence). The CDR3 reads CATSRGLATGADTQYF. The CDR3, as DNA: TGTGCCACCAGCAGGGGACTAGCGACTGGGGCAGATACGCAGTATTTT. Filled out from reference TRBV15 and TRBJ2-3, the complete variable domain reads DAMVIQNPRYQVTQFGKPVTLSCSQTLNHNVMYWYQQKSSQAPKLLFHYYDKDFNNEADTPDNFQSRRPNTSFCFLDIRSPGLGDTAMYLCATSRGLATGADTQYFGPGTRLTVL.

V and J are TRBV5-4 and TRBJ1-4; TRBD1 might be the D (6 bases). Germline CDR1 and CDR2: SGHNT and YYREEE (reference sequence). The V gene lost 2 bases and the J gene lost 6 bases, with 11 bases spanning the gap. The CDR3 spans 14 residues. The CDR3 is CASSFRDTDEKLFF. CDR3 nucleotide sequence: TGTGCCAGCAGCTTCCGGGACACCGATGAAAAACTGTTTTTT.

The chain links TRBV6-1 to TRBJ1-1; no definite D call. Trimming pared 6 bases from V and 1 base from J, leaving 9 bases between. The CDR3 covers 13 residues. Germline V gene data show CDR1 as MNHNS and CDR2 as SASEGT. In DNA form, the CDR3 reads TGTGCCAGCAGGAGTCGGGGGAACACTGAAGCTTTCTTT. Its protein is CASRSRGNTEAFF.

The chain links TRBV4-1 to TRBJ2-5, with D possibly TRBD1 on 6 matching bases. With 2 bases removed from V and 2 bases from J, the gap between germline ends came to 15 bases. Looked up from germline, CDR1 is MGHRA and CDR2 is YSYEKL. The length of the CDR3 is 16 residues. The CDR3 DNA is TGCGCCAGCAGCCAACAGAATGACAGGCCTCAAGAGACCCAGTACTTC. This codes for CASSQQNDRPQETQYF.

V gene TRBV5-4 combines with J gene TRBJ2-1; possibly TRBD2 for D (5 bases). This CDR3 spans 17 amino acids. V was clipped by 3 bases and J by 2 bases, with 18 bases between them. Germline V gene lookup returns CDR1 SGHNT and CDR2 YYREEE (reference sequence). The CDR3 sequence: CASSSSGFWEPYNEQFF. CDR3 coding DNA: TGTGCCAGCAGCTCCAGTGGGTTTTGGGAGCCCTACAATGAGCAGTTCTTC.

The chain combines TRBV30 with TRBJ2-1, with 7 bases that match TRBD2. This CDR3 has 17 amino acids. The J segment lost 6 bases and the V segment lost 0 bases, leaving 14 bases of the junction unmatched. Germline V gives CDR1 GTSNPN, CDR2 SVGIG (reference sequence). CDR3 sequence (DNA): TGTGCCTGGAGTGTCCCAACCGGCGGGGGACTTGGCAATGAGCAGTTCTTC. It translates to CAWSVPTGGGLGNEQFF.

The genes are TRBV7-2 and TRBJ1-1; D gene ambiguous. There are 15 residues in the CDR3. Germline V CDR1 and CDR2: SGHTA, FQGNSA. The V end was cut by 1 base, the J end by 1 base, with 10 bases between. This CDR3 is CASSLVFGRNTEAFF. DNA of the CDR3: TGTGCCAGCAGCTTAGTGTTTGGTAGGAACACTGAAGCTTTCTTT.

The V call is TRBV11-2, the J call TRBJ2-1; TRBD2 agrees at 8 bases. Germline V gene lookup returns CDR1 SGHAT and CDR2 FQNNGV. This CDR3 contains 14 residues. Germline trimming cut 5 bases from V and 9 bases from J; bases unmatched to any gene: 9. The CDR3 DNA reads TGTGCCAGCAGCGTGACTAGCGCCCAAATTGAGCAGTTCTTC. It codes for CASSVTSAQIEQFF.

This clone was seen only once. The V gene is TRBV7-6, the J gene TRBJ2-3; 10 bases line up with TRBD2. This CDR3 spans 18 amino acids. Germline assignment: CDR1 SGHVS and CDR2 FNYEAQ. Trimming cost V 4 bases and J 5 bases; bases outside gene matches: 15. The CDR3 here is CASSSSGGLPSLRDTQYF. CDR3 coding DNA: TGTGCCAGCAGCTCTAGCGGGGGCCTGCCATCCCTCCGAGATACGCAGTATTTT.

The rearrangement links TRBV15 to TRBJ2-1, with D perhaps TRBD2 (6 bases). Looked up from germline, CDR1 is LNHNV and CDR2 is YYDKDF (reference sequence). Trimming shortened V by 0 bases and J by 7 bases, and 13 bases separated the two germline ends. The CDR3 consists of 15 residues. The CDR3: CATSRDRFAGNEQFF. In DNA form, the CDR3 reads TGTGCCACCAGCAGAGATCGGTTTGCGGGGAATGAGCAGTTCTTC.

The V call is TRBV19, the J call TRBJ1-1; the match to TRBD1 covers 9 bases. Germline trimming cut 3 bases from V and 6 bases from J; bases unmatched to any gene: 5. Germline assignment: CDR1 LNHDA and CDR2 SQIVND (reference sequence). The CDR3 totals 14 residues. The CDR3 bases are TGTGCCAGTAGTATCACGGGACAGGGTCCTGAAGCTTTCTTT. Its protein is CASSITGQGPEAFF.